These T cell receptor beta chains were read from a single sample in a study of blood T cells in healthy people across ages. TCRdb itself ran the 5' RACE reads through MiXCR, one entry per CDR3 protein. The sample lists approximately 780,000 distinct CDR3 sequences, under 30% occurring once. Another study also made use of these data, one on T cells of mothers and their children.

The sequenced sample consisted of blood. The receptors derive from a boy younger than 18 in good health. Each CDR3 is given with its conserved first and last residue. A D gene is named only where the DNA matches it firmly. The size of a clone is reported for some rows only, either as once, few or many, or as a class for expanded clones.

V gene,D gene,J gene,clone size,CDR3 length,CDR3 protein,CDR3 DNA
TRBV14,.,TRBJ1-3,.,14,CASSPTGTGNTIYF,TGTGCCAGCAGCCCTACAGGGACGGGAAACACCATATATTTT
TRBV4-2,.,TRBJ2-5,few,17,CASSQAGSRTTGETQYF,TGTGCCAGCAGCCAAGCTGGGAGCAGGACCACAGGAGAGACCCAGTACTTC
TRBV19,TRBD2,TRBJ2-4,.,16,CASSKTSGGPQYIQYF,TGTGCCAGTAGTAAGACTAGCGGGGGGCCCCAGTACATTCAGTACTTC
TRBV18,TRBD2,TRBJ2-5,few,15,CASSLPGRGTETQYF,TGTGCCAGCTCACTCCCGGGGCGGGGGACAGAGACCCAGTACTTC
TRBV29-1,.,TRBJ2-4,few,16,CSVEVGQTLAKNIQYF,TGCAGCGTTGAAGTTGGACAAACCTTAGCCAAAAACATTCAGTACTTC
TRBV24-1,.,TRBJ1-6,.,15,CATSDSRSTNSPLHF,TGTGCCACCAGTGATTCCCGATCTACTAATTCACCCCTCCACTTT
TRBV7-9,TRBD1,TRBJ1-2,few,17,CASSSTQGGTRPYGYTF,TGTGCCAGCAGCTCGACACAGGGGGGAACCCGCCCGTATGGCTACACCTTC
TRBV27,.,TRBJ2-3,.,13,CASKLSGVDTQYF,TGTGCCAGCAAATTGTCCGGTGTGGATACGCAGTATTTT
TRBV3-1,TRBD2,TRBJ2-2,.,17,CASSLGGRAANTGELFF,TGTGCCAGCAGCCTCGGGGGGAGGGCAGCTAACACCGGGGAGCTGTTTTTT
TRBV29-1,TRBD2,TRBJ2-3,.,13,CSLERGGTDTQYF,TGCAGCCTGGAGCGGGGAGGTACAGATACGCAGTATTTT
TRBV4-2,TRBD1,TRBJ2-5,few,14,CASSKTGGAETQYF,TGTGCCAGCAGCAAAACAGGGGGCGCGGAGACCCAGTACTTC
TRBV2,.,TRBJ2-1,.,11,CASKKGGETIF,TGTGCCAGCAAAAAAGGCGGGGAGACTATCTTC
TRBV24-1,.,TRBJ2-5,.,15,CATSDSTRGIETQYF,TGTGCCACCAGTGATTCCACTCGGGGAATCGAGACCCAGTACTTC
TRBV10-3,.,TRBJ1-6,few,16,CAIRGTEMGDVSPLHF,TGTGCCATCAGGGGGACTGAAATGGGGGACGTTTCACCCCTCCACTTT
TRBV5-1,.,TRBJ2-6,few,16,CASSFSEGRGANVLTF,TGCGCCAGCAGCTTTTCCGAGGGTCGTGGGGCCAACGTCCTGACTTTC
TRBV5-4,.,TRBJ2-2,few,15,CASSLYRVNTGELFF,TGTGCCAGCAGCTTGTACAGGGTCAACACCGGGGAGCTGTTTTTT
TRBV4-1,.,TRBJ1-4,.,16,CASSQGTEITNEKLFF,TGCGCCAGCAGCCAAGGGACAGAAATTACAAATGAAAAACTGTTTTTT
TRBV10-2,.,TRBJ2-7,few,14,CASSESPRLGEQYF,TGCGCCAGCAGTGAGTCCCCACGGTTGGGCGAGCAGTACTTC
TRBV30,.,TRBJ1-3,.,13,CAWPLGVGNTIYF,TGTGCCTGGCCCCTCGGGGTTGGAAACACCATATATTTT
TRBV6-6,.,TRBJ1-2,.,14,CASNEEGPLSGYTF,TGTGCCAGCAACGAAGAGGGACCCCTGAGTGGCTACACCTTC
TRBV6-5,TRBD1,TRBJ1-1,few,11,CASGQAQGAFF,TGTGCCAGCGGACAGGCCCAAGGGGCTTTCTTT
TRBV7-2,TRBD1,TRBJ1-2,few,13,CAGASGTGDGYTF,TGTGCCGGCGCCTCGGGGACAGGAGATGGCTACACCTTC
TRBV2,TRBD1,TRBJ1-5,.,13,CASSPGQHQPQHF,TGTGCCAGCAGCCCGGGACAGCATCAGCCCCAGCATTTT
TRBV12-3/TRBV12-4,TRBD1,TRBJ1-1,.,15,CASRHSGQGNTEAFF,TGTGCCAGCAGACACAGTGGACAGGGGAACACTGAAGCTTTCTTT
TRBV24-1,TRBD2,TRBJ2-2,.,17,CATSDPGLAGGPGELFF,TGTGCCACCAGTGATCCCGGACTAGCGGGTGGCCCCGGGGAGCTGTTTTTT
TRBV20-1,.,TRBJ2-7,.,15,CSARDTGAVSYEQYF,TGCAGTGCTAGAGATACGGGAGCAGTATCCTACGAGCAGTACTTC
TRBV6-1,.,TRBJ2-6,.,13,CASKRAGANVLTF,TGTGCCAGCAAGAGGGCTGGGGCCAACGTCCTGACTTTC
TRBV19,TRBD1,TRBJ1-2,.,15,CASGYLGQNNYGYTF,TGTGCCAGTGGGTACCTGGGACAGAACAACTATGGCTACACCTTC
TRBV24-1,TRBD1,TRBJ2-4,few,15,CATMGTGLAKNIQYF,TGTGCCACCATGGGGACAGGGTTAGCCAAAAACATTCAGTACTTC
TRBV4-2,TRBD2,TRBJ2-5,few,16,CASSQEDGGARETQYF,TGTGCCAGCAGCCAAGAAGACGGGGGGGCGAGAGAGACCCAGTACTTC
TRBV18,.,TRBJ2-1,.,17,CASSPYVQVLTYNEQFF,TGTGCCAGCTCACCCTATGTACAGGTTCTTACCTACAATGAGCAGTTCTTC
TRBV3-1,TRBD1,TRBJ1-2,.,17,CASSQETGGGAIYGYTF,TGTGCCAGCAGCCAAGAAACGGGAGGGGGCGCAATATATGGCTACACCTTC
TRBV28,.,TRBJ2-7,few,13,CASTYSGGAEQYF,TGTGCCAGCACCTACTCTGGGGGAGCCGAGCAGTACTTC
TRBV28,TRBD1,TRBJ1-1,.,15,CASPPGQGAYTEAFF,TGTGCCAGCCCCCCGGGACAGGGGGCTTACACTGAAGCTTTCTTT
TRBV12-3/TRBV12-4,.,TRBJ2-1,.,12,CASSFSRDEQFF,TGTGCCAGCAGTTTTAGCCGGGATGAGCAGTTCTTC
TRBV4-1,.,TRBJ1-1,.,11,CASSQGSEAFF,TGCGCCAGCAGCCAGGGCTCTGAAGCTTTCTTT
TRBV7-9,.,TRBJ2-1,.,14,CASSPDISSNEQFF,TGTGCCAGCAGCCCGGACATCTCCAGCAATGAGCAGTTCTTC
TRBV3-1,.,TRBJ2-5,few,12,CASSSGGKTQYF,TGTGCCAGCAGCTCCGGCGGTAAGACCCAGTACTTC
TRBV3-1,.,TRBJ2-4,many,13,CASSQDTDKRTHF,TGTGCCAGCAGCCAAGATACAGATAAGAGGACTCACTTC
TRBV10-3,.,TRBJ2-3,.,15,CAISEPRGGVDTQYF,TGTGCCATCAGTGAGCCCCGAGGGGGGGTGGATACGCAGTATTTT
TRBV28,.,TRBJ2-7,few,9,CAIRSEQYF,TGTGCCATCCGTAGCGAGCAGTACTTC
TRBV6-5,.,TRBJ1-4,few,15,CASSYFGTGNEKLFF,TGTGCCAGCAGTTACTTCGGGACGGGAAATGAAAAACTGTTTTTT
TRBV7-9,TRBD1,TRBJ2-7,.,16,CASSPQGAAGPYEQYF,TGTGCCAGCAGCCCACAGGGGGCCGCCGGCCCCTACGAGCAGTACTTC
TRBV6-1,.,TRBJ2-3,few,14,CASSEQYTTDTQYF,TGTGCCAGCAGTGAACAATATACCACAGATACGCAGTATTTT
TRBV7-9,TRBD1,TRBJ2-7,few,16,CASSLPLGTGTHEQYF,TGTGCCAGCAGCTTACCCCTCGGGACAGGGACCCACGAGCAGTACTTC
TRBV21-1,.,TRBJ2-7,.,16,CASSKSLNRVPYEQYF,TGTGCCAGCAGCAAGTCCCTTAACAGAGTACCCTACGAGCAGTACTTC
TRBV5-1,TRBD1,TRBJ1-2,.,13,CASGSGTGNGYTF,TGCGCCAGCGGGTCCGGGACAGGGAATGGCTACACCTTC
TRBV25-1,.,TRBJ2-3,few,13,CASVEGSTDTQYF,TGTGCCAGCGTAGAGGGCTCCACAGATACGCAGTATTTT
TRBV12-3/TRBV12-4,TRBD2,TRBJ2-3,few,14,CASSLGLAAYTQYF,TGTGCCAGCAGTTTAGGACTAGCGGCCTATACGCAGTATTTT
TRBV19,.,TRBJ1-1,few,16,CASSIVRGSMNTEAFF,TGTGCCAGTAGTATAGTGAGGGGCAGCATGAACACTGAAGCTTTCTTT
TRBV6-6,.,TRBJ1-5,.,15,CASSYMAASNQPQHF,TGTGCCAGCAGTTACATGGCAGCTAGCAATCAGCCCCAGCATTTT
TRBV5-1,.,TRBJ1-2,once,16,CASSLGLKGPNYGHTF,TGCGCCAGCAGCTTGGGGCTCAAGGGGCCAAACTATGGCCACACCTTC
TRBV7-9,.,TRBJ1-1,few,13,CASSLVGVDEAFF,TGTGCCAGCAGCTTAGTTGGGGTCGATGAAGCTTTCTTT
TRBV7-6,TRBD1,TRBJ1-2,.,16,CASSSQAQGAFYGYTF,TGTGCCAGCAGCTCCCAGGCCCAGGGGGCTTTCTATGGCTACACCTTC
TRBV5-4,TRBD2,TRBJ2-7,few,15,CASSRSGGHSYEQYF,TGTGCCAGCAGCCGGAGCGGGGGGCACTCCTACGAGCAGTACTTC
TRBV27,.,TRBJ2-7,few,15,CASSAQGGGSYEQYF,TGTGCCAGCAGTGCACAGGGAGGCGGTTCCTACGAGCAGTACTTC
TRBV12-3/TRBV12-4,.,TRBJ1-1,many,13,CASSLRTNTEAFF,TGTGCCAGCAGTTTAAGGACGAACACTGAAGCTTTCTTT
TRBV15,.,TRBJ1-4,.,13,CATSRDWNGELFF,TGTGCCACCAGCAGAGATTGGAATGGGGAACTGTTTTTT
TRBV6-5,TRBD1,TRBJ2-4,few,15,CASSSQDRGRNIQYF,TGTGCCAGCAGTTCCCAGGACAGGGGGAGGAACATTCAGTACTTC
TRBV15,TRBD2,TRBJ2-1,.,15,CATSRDWGGYNEQFF,TGTGCCACCAGCAGAGATTGGGGGGGGTACAATGAGCAGTTCTTC